This TCR beta chain was sequenced for a study of cytomegalovirus exposure and HLA in healthy donors. PCR employed 60 Vbeta and 13 Jbeta primers. The protocol was immunoSEQ multiplex PCR, while the TCRdb copy is restricted to in-frame clones and leaves out a portion. Here the sample spans 100,000 to 150,000 clones, 15% to 20% being singletons. The CDR3 is 15 residues long. The junction had 11 bases not matched to a gene; V was cut back by 8 bases and J by 4 bases. The V gene's germline CDR1 is SNHLY and CDR2 FYNNEI. The material sequenced was PBMCs. The chain is built from TRBV2 and TRBJ2-3, with TRBD2 matching 8 bases. This TCR was recovered from a female donor in good health and CMV-seropositive. The CDR3, as DNA: TGTGCCAGCGATGGGGGGACTAGAGTCCCAGATACGCAGTATTTT. Encoded protein: CASDGGTRVPDTQYF.